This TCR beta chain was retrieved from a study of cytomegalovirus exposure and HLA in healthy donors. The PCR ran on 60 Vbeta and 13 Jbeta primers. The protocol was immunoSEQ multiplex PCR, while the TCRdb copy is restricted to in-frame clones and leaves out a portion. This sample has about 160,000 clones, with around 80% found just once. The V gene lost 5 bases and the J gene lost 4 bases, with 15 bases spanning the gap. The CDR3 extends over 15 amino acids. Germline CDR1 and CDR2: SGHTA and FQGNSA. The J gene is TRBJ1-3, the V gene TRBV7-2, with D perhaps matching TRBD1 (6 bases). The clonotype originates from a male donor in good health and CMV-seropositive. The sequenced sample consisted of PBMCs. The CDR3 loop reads CASSPIQGAGNTIYF. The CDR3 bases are TGTGCCAGCAGCCCAATACAGGGTGCAGGAAACACCATATATTTT.